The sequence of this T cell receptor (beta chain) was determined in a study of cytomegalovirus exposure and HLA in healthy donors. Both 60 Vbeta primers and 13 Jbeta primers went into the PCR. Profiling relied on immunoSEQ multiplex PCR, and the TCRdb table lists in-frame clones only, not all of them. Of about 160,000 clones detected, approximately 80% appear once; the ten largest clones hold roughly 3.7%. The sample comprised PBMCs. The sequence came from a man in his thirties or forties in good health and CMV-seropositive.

In DNA form, the CDR3 reads TGTGCCAGCAGTGAGCAGGGGGGTGAAGCTTTCTTT. This translates into CASSEQGGEAFF. The J gene is TRBJ1-1, the V gene TRBV2; 7 positions match TRBD1. With V trimmed by 3 bases and J by 7 bases, 2 bases remained unmatched. In germline, CDR1 is SNHLY, CDR2 FYNNEI. The CDR3 loop spans 12 amino acids.